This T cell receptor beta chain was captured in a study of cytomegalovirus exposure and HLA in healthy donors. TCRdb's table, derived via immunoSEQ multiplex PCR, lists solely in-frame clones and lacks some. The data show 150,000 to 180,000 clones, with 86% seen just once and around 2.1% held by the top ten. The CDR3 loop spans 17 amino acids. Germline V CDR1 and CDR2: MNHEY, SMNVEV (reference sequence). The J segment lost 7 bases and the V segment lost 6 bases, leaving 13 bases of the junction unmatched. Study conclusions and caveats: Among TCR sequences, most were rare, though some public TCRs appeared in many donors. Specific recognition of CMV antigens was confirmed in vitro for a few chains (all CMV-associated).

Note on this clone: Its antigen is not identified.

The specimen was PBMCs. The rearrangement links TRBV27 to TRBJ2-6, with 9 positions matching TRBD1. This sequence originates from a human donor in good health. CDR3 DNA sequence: TGTGCCAGCAGCCCCGCGAACAGGGGGCGTGGAGCCAACGTCCTGACTTTC. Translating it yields CASSPANRGRGANVLTF. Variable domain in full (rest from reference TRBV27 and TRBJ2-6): EAQVTQNPRYLITVTGKKLTVTCSQNMNHEYMSWYRQDPGLGLRQIYYSMNVEVTDKGDVPEGYKVSRKEKRNFPLILESPSPNQTSLYFCASSPANRGRGANVLTFGAGSRLTVL.